This TCR beta chain was recovered during a study of identifying expanded T cells in peripheral blood. General study findings and limits: Over about two and four weeks, about 16 and 20 clones changed, versus around 1.1 between replicates.

Produced via immunoSEQ multiplex PCR; TCRdb's table is partial and in-frame only. Of some 77,000 clones in the sample, 88% were seen once. The CDR3 has 15 amino acids. The germline V and J ends were trimmed by 0 bases and 7 bases, with 11 bases remaining between them. CDR1 and CDR2 (germline): SGHRS, YFSETQ. With respect to this clone: The antigen is unknown.

What was sequenced was blood. The origin of this receptor is a person aged 18 to 69 in good health. The rearrangement links TRBV5-1 to TRBJ1-6; no clear D gene. CDR3 amino acids: CASSLAGPANSPLHF. For the CDR3, the DNA is TGCGCCAGCAGCTTGGCCGGGCCAGCAAATTCACCCCTCCACTTT. Looking up the rest from reference TRBV5-1 and TRBJ1-6 gives the full variable domain: KAGVTQTPRYLIKTRGQQVTLSCSPISGHRSVSWYQQTPGQGLQFLFEYFSETQRNKGNFPGRFSGRQFSNSRSEMNVSTLELGDSALYLCASSLAGPANSPLHFGNGTRLTVT.